This TCR beta chain was identified during a study of blood T cell repertoires in COVID-19. The overall study: Sites across the United States, Italy and Spain contributed samples from acute and convalescent COVID-19. PBMCs, B-cell-depleted T cells, or T cells were the source of the cDNA or gDNA that made up the material.

Per the study methods: Reference gene primers were amplified, and this amplification served to estimate nucleated cell counts. This table comes from immunoSEQ multiplex PCR, and its TCRdb copy is limited to in-frame clones, with some not included. The V and J calls and clone size are taken from that table; D and trimming were inferred from the DNA. The sample yields 100,000 to 150,000 clones, around nine tenths seen once. Germline CDR1 MNHEY, CDR2 SVGAGI. V lost 1 base to trimming and J lost 11 bases, with 15 bases between them. CDR3 length: 14 residues. The gene calls are TRBV6-5 and TRBJ1-5, with D possibly TRBD1 on 6 matching bases. The TCR originated in a man aged 45-60 years with active or convalescent COVID-19. Input material: peripheral blood. CDR3 region: CASSYFEGHQTQHF. The CDR3 nucleotides are TGTGCCAGCAGTTACTTTGAGGGACACCAGACCCAGCATTTT.